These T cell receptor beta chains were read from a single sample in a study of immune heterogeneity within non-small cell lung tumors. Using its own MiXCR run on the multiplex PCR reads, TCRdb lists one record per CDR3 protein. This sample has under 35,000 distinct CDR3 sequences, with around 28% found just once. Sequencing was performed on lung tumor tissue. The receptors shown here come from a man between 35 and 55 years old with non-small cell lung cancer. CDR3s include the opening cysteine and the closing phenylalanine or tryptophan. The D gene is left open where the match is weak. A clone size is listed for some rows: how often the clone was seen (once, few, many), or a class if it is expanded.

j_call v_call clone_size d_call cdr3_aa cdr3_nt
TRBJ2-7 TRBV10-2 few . CASSRRYEQYF TGCGCCAGCAGTCGCCGCTACGAGCAGTACTTC
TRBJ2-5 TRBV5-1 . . CASSLERARGETQYF TGCGCCAGCAGCTTGGAGAGGGCCCGAGGGGAGACCCAGTACTTC
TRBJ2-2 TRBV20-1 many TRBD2 CSARGGSANTGELFF TGCAGTGCTAGAGGCGGGAGCGCTAACACCGGGGAGCTGTTTTTT
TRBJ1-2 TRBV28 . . CASREVGLNNYGYTF TGTGCCAGCAGAGAGGTGGGGCTTAACAACTATGGCTACACTTTC
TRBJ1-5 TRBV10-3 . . CATGRGNQPQHF TGTGCCACCGGACGGGGTAATCAGCCCCAGCATTTT
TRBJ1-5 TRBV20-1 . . CSARDRGWTGINQPQHF TGCAGTGCTAGAGATCGGGGCTGGACGGGGATAAATCAGCCCCAGCATTTT
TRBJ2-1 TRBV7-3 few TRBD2 CASSSLAGGDNEQFF TGTGCCAGCAGCTCACTAGCGGGAGGGGACAATGAGCAGTTCTTC
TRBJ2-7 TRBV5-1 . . CASSLGFSSDEQYF TGCGCCAGCAGCTTGGGTTTTAGCAGCGACGAGCAGTACTTC
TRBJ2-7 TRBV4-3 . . CAPSQGGGAYEQYF TGCGCCCCCAGCCAGGGGGGGGGGGCCTACGAGCAGTACTTC
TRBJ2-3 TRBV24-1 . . CATRRRTDFGDTQYF TGTGCCACCCGCCGGAGGACAGACTTCGGGGATACGCAGTATTTT
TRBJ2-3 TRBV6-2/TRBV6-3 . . CASSPRLRDTQYF TGTGCCAGCAGCCCCCGACTAAGAGATACGCAGTATTTT
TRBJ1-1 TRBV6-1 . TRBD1 CASRETGRLSGTEAFF TGTGCCAGCAGAGAGACAGGGAGGCTATCGGGGACTGAAGCTTTCTTT
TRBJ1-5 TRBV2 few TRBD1 CASSLRGQGGNQPQHF TGTGCCAGCAGCCTCCGCGGACAGGGTGGCAATCAGCCCCAGCATTTT
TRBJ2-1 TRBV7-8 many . CASSLFGQGAYNEQFF TGTGCCAGCAGCTTATTTGGGCAGGGAGCGTACAATGAGCAGTTCTTC
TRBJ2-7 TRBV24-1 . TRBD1 CATSDGTAYEQYF TGTGCCACCAGTGACGGGACAGCCTACGAGCAGTACTTC
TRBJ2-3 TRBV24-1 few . CATSGAGGSTDTQYF TGTGCCACCAGTGGAGCCGGGGGAAGCACAGATACGCAGTATTTT
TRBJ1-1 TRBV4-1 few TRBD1 CASSQDPGGFAEAFF TGCGCCAGCAGCCAAGATCCAGGGGGCTTCGCTGAAGCTTTCTTT
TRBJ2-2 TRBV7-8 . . CASTLGRATTGELFF TGTGCCAGCACCTTGGGGCGGGCCACCACCGGGGAGCTGTTTTTT
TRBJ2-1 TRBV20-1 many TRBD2 CSAPGTSGKTNEQFF TGCAGTGCTCCCGGGACTAGCGGTAAGACCAATGAGCAGTTCTTC
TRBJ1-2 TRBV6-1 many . CASSRTQDYGYTF TGTGCCAGCAGTAGAACCCAGGACTATGGCTACACCTTC
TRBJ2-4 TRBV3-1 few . CASSLHTGGAKNIQYF TGTGCCAGCAGCCTACATACTGGAGGGGCCAAAAACATTCAGTACTTC
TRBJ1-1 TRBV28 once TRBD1 CAVKSGTGHTEAFF TGTGCGGTTAAATCCGGGACAGGGCACACTGAAGCTTTCTTT
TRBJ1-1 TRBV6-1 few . CASSLTGNTEAFF TGTGCCAGCAGTTTGACAGGGAACACTGAAGCTTTCTTT
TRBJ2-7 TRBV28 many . CASSLSGPQNEQYF TGTGCCAGCAGTTTATCGGGACCCCAAAACGAGCAGTACTTC
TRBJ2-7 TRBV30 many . CAWNRFDEQYF TGTGCCTGGAACAGGTTCGACGAGCAGTACTTC
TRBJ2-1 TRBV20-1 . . CSARPTGYYRDEQFF TGCAGTGCTAGACCTACAGGGTACTATCGCGATGAGCAGTTCTTC
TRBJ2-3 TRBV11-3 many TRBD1 CASGGQSTDTQYF TGTGCCAGCGGGGGACAGAGCACAGATACGCAGTATTTT
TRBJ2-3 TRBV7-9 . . CASSLQVVRTDTQYF TGTGCCAGCAGCTTACAGGTAGTGCGCACAGATACGCAGTATTTT
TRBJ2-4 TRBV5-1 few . CASSAYTGLKNIQYF TGCGCCAGCAGCGCCTACACAGGTTTAAAAAACATTCAGTACTTC
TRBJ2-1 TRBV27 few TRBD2 CASSLLFSGRGNEQFF TGTGCCAGCAGTTTACTCTTTAGCGGGAGAGGGAATGAGCAGTTCTTC
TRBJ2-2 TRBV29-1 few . CSVRSFANTGELFF TGCAGCGTTCGGTCTTTCGCGAACACCGGGGAGCTGTTTTTT
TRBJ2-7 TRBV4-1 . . CDSSHGDEQYF TGCGACAGCAGCCACGGGGACGAGCAGTACTTC
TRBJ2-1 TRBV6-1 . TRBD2 CASSRTSGGGYNEQFF TGTGCCAGCAGCCGGACTAGCGGGGGGGGTTACAATGAGCAGTTCTTC
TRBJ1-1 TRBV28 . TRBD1 CASSKGGRRTEAFF TGTGCCAGCAGCAAAGGGGGCAGAAGGACTGAAGCTTTCTTT
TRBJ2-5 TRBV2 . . CASSESTVQETQYF TGTGCCAGCAGTGAAAGTACAGTCCAAGAGACCCAGTACTTC
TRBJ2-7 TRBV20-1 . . CSASSRQSYEQYF TGCAGTGCTAGTTCCAGGCAATCCTACGAGCAGTACTTC
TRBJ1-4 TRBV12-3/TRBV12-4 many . CASSFNGGKLFF TGTGCCAGCAGTTTTAACGGGGGAAAACTGTTTTTT
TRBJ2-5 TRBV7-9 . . CASSILPVTSAQETQYF TGTGCCAGCAGCATCCTTCCAGTGACGTCCGCGCAAGAGACCCAGTACTTC
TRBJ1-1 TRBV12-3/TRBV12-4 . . CASSRTARNTESFF TGTGCCAGCAGCCGGACAGCCCGGAACACTGAATCTTTCTTT
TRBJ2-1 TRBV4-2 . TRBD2 CASSQAAGTSGRIEQFF TGTGCCAGCAGCCAAGCGGCCGGGACTAGCGGGAGAATTGAGCAGTTCTTC
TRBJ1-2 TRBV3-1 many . CASSQQDKGHGYTF TGTGCCAGCAGCCAACAAGACAAGGGGCATGGCTACACCTTC
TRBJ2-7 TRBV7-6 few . CASSFLLGSYEQYF TGTGCCAGCAGCTTCCTCCTCGGTTCCTACGAGCAGTACTTC
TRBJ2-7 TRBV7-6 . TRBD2 CASSLIGGSSPGEQYF TGTGCCAGCAGCTTAATCGGCGGGAGTTCCCCCGGGGAGCAGTACTTC
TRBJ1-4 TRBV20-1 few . CSAAPLGNKNEKLFF TGCAGTGCTGCCCCACTGGGGAATAAGAATGAAAAACTGTTTTTT
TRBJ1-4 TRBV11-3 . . CASSYGGRNEKLFF TGTGCCAGCAGTTACGGGGGTCGCAATGAAAAACTGTTTTTT
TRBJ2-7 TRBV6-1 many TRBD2 CASSERGAKAGVHEQYF TGTGCCAGCAGTGAACGAGGGGCGAAGGCGGGAGTTCACGAGCAGTACTTC
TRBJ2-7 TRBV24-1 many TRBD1 CATSDRDRGYEQYF TGTGCCACCAGTGACAGGGACAGGGGATACGAGCAGTACTTC
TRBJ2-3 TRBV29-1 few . CSVEPRVSTDTQYF TGCAGCGTTGAACCCCGAGTAAGCACAGATACGCAGTATTTT
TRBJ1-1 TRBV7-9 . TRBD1 CASSPGTANTEAFF TGTGCCAGCAGCCCCGGGACAGCGAACACTGAAGCTTTCTTT
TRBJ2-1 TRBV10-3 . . CAISGREENEQFF TGTGCCATCAGTGGCAGGGAGGAGAATGAGCAGTTCTTC
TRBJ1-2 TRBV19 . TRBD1 CASSTPGQGGRFSGGYTF TGTGCCAGTAGTACTCCGGGACAGGGAGGAAGGTTTTCGGGAGGCTACACCTTC
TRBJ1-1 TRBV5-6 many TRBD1 CASSFGGTGNTEAFF TGTGCCAGCAGCTTCGGGGGGACAGGGAACACTGAAGCTTTCTTT
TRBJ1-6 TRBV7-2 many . CASSLIGRTNSPLHF TGTGCCAGCAGCTTAATAGGCAGGACAAATTCACCCCTCCACTTT
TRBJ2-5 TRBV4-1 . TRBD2 CASSPVGLAGEMSETQYF TGCGCCAGCAGCCCCGTAGGACTAGCGGGAGAGATGAGTGAGACCCAGTACTTC
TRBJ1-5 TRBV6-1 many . CASSTLRGAEDQPQHF TGTGCCAGCAGTACCCTGAGGGGGGCGGAAGATCAGCCCCAGCATTTT